This TCR beta chain was documented in a study of cytomegalovirus exposure and HLA in healthy donors. PCR was performed using 60 Vbeta and 13 Jbeta primers. The method was immunoSEQ multiplex PCR; TCRdb's version includes in-frame clones alone and lacks a portion of them. The repertoire holds hundreds of thousands of clones, with under 80% as singletons. In regard to this clone: As yet, its antigen is unknown.

The study, taken as a whole, reports: The likely origin of a cluster of highly shared sequence variants was a sequencing artifact. The study designated 150 to 200 TCR beta chains cytomegalovirus-associated. Later findings reportedly placed an Asian-associated ancestry cluster below the roughly 670-donor mean for N-insertions.

V was clipped by 2 bases and J by 6 bases, with 21 bases between them. Germline CDR1 reads SGDLS; CDR2 reads YYNGEE. The CDR3 runs 17 residues. The TCR sequence derives from a female donor in good health and CMV-seronegative. Specimen: PBMCs. The rearrangement links TRBV9 to TRBJ2-1, with D perhaps matching TRBD2 (6 bases). Here the CDR3 reads CASSVAVAGGLGNEQFF. The CDR3 nucleotides are TGTGCCAGCAGCGTCGCCGTAGCAGGAGGGCTTGGCAATGAGCAGTTCTTC.